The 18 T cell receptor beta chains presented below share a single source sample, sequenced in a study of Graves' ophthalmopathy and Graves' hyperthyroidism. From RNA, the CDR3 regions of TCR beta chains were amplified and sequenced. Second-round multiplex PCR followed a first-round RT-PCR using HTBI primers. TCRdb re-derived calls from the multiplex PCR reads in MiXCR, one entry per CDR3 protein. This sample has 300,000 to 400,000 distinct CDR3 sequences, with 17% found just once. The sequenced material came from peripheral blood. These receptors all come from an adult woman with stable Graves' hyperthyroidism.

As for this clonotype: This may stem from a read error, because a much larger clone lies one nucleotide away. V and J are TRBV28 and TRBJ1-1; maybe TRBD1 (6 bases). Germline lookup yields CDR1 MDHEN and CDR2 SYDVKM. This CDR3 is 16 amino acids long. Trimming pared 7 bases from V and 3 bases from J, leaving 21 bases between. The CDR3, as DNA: TGTGCCAGCAACTACAGGGTGTCGCCCATGGACACTGAAGCTTTCTTT. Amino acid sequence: CASNYRVSPMDTEAFF.

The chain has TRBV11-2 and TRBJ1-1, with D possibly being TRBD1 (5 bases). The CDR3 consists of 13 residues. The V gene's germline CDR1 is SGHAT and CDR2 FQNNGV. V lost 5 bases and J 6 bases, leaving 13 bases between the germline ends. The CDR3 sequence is CASSEVVGAEAFF. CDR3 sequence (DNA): TGTGCCAGCAGCGAGGTGGTGGGGGCTGAAGCTTTCTTT.

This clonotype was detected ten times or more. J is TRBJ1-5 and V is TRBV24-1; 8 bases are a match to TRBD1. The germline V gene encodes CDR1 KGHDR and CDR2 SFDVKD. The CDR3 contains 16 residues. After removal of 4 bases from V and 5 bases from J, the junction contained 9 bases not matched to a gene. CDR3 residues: CATSEAGTGQYQPQHF. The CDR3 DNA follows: TGTGCCACCAGTGAAGCCGGGACAGGCCAGTATCAGCCCCAGCATTTT.

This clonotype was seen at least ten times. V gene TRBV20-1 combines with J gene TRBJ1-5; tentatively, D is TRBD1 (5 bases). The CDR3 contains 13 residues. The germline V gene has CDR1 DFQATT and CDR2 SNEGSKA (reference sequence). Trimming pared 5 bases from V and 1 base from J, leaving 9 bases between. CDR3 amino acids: CSAGAGSNQPQHF. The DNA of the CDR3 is TGCAGTGCTGGGGCGGGGAGCAATCAGCCCCAGCATTTT.

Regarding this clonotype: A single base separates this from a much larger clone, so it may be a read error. The CDR3 is CSASGTNGANTGELFF. CDR3 sequence (DNA): TGCAGTGCTAGCGGTACTAACGGGGCAAACACCGGGGAGCTGTTTTTT. V usage is TRBV20-1 and J usage is TRBJ2-2; the D call may be TRBD1 or TRBD2 (5 bases each). CDR1 DFQATT and CDR2 SNEGSKA come from the germline V gene (reference sequence). The CDR3 is made up of 16 amino acids. Trimming took off 3 bases at V and 2 bases at J, with 16 bases between the two ends.

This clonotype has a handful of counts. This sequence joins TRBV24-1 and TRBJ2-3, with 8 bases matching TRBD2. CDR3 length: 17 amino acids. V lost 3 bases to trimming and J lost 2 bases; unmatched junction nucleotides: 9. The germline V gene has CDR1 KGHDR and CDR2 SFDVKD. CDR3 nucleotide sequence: TGTGCCACCAGTGATCCGTCTGGCGGGAGGTTCACAGATACGCAGTATTTT. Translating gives CATSDPSGGRFTDTQYF.

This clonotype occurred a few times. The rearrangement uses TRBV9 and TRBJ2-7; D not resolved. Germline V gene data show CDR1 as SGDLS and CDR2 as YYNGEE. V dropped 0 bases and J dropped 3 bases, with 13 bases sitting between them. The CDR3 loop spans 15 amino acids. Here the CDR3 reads CASSVGGTPNYEQYF. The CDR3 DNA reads TGTGCCAGCAGCGTAGGAGGCACCCCGAACTACGAGCAGTACTTC.

The CDR3 bases are TGCAGCGTTGTGGAAGCCGGGACAGGGACCTACGAGCAGTACTTC. It encodes CSVVEAGTGTYEQYF. The V call is TRBV29-1, the J call TRBJ2-7, with 9 positions matching TRBD1. The germline V gene encodes CDR1 SQVTM and CDR2 ANQGSEA. V was clipped by 4 bases and J by 2 bases; unmatched bases: 9. CDR3 length: 15 amino acids.

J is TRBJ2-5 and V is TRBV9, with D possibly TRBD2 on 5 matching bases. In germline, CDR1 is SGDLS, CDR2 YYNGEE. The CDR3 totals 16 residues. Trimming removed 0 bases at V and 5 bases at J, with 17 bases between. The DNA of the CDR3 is TGTGCCAGCAGCGTAGCCGCACTAGGTCCAGCGGAGACCCAGTACTTC. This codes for CASSVAALGPAETQYF.

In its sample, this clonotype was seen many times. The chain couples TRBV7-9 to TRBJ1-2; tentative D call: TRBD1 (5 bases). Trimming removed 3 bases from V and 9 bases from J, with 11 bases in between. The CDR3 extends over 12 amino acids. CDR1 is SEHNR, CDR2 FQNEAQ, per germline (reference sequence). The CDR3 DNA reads TGTGCCAGCAGCTTCGGGGAGGGGAGCTACACCTTC. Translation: CASSFGEGSYTF.

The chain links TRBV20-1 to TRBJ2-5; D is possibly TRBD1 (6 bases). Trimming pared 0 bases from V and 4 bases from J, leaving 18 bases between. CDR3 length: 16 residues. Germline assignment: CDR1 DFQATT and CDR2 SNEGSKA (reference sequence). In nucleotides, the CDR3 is TGCAGTGCTAGAGATACCCTGGGCAGGGGAAGAGAGACCCAGTACTTC. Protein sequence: CSARDTLGRGRETQYF.

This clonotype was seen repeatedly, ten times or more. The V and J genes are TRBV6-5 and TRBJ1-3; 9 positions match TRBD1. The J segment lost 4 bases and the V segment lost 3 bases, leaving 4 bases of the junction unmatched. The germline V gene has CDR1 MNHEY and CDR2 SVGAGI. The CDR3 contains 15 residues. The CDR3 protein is CASSYYRGPGNTIYF. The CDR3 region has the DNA TGTGCCAGCAGTTATTACAGGGGGCCCGGAAACACCATATATTTT.

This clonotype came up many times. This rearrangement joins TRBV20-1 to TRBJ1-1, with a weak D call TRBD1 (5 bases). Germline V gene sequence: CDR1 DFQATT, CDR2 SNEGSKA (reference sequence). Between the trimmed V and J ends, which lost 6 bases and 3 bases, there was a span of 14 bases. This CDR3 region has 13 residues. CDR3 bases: TGCAGTGCACGAAACAGGATATACACTGAAGCTTTCTTT. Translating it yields CSARNRIYTEAFF.

The DNA of the CDR3 is TGCGCCAGCAGCCCCAGGTCTAGGGGCCGGGGAGGAGAGACCCAGTACTTC. Protein: CASSPRSRGRGGETQYF. The chain uses TRBV4-1 and TRBJ2-5; maybe TRBD2 (6 bases). The CDR3 is 17 amino acids. The germline gives CDR1 MGHRA, CDR2 YSYEKL. Trimming took 4 bases from V and 4 from J, leaving 22 bases between them.

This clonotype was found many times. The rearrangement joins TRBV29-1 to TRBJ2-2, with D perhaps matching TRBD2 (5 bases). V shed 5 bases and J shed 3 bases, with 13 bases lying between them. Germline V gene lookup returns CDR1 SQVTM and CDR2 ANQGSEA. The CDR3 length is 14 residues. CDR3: CSVTHRGYTGELFF. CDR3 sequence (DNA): TGCAGCGTTACACACCGAGGGTACACCGGGGAGCTGTTTTTT.

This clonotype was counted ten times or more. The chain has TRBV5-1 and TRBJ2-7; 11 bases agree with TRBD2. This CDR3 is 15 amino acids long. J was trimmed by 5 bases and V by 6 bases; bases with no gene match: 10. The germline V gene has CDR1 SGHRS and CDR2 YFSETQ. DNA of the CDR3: TGCGCCAGCACCCTAGCGGGAGGCCGTCGGGACGAGCAGTACTTC. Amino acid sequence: CASTLAGGRRDEQYF.

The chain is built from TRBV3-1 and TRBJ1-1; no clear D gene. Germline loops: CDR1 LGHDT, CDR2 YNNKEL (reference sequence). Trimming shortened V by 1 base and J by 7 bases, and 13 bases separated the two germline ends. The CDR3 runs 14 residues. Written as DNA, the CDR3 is TGTGCCAGCAGCCAAGGAATTGCAGGAGGTGAAGCTTTCTTT. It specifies CASSQGIAGGEAFF.

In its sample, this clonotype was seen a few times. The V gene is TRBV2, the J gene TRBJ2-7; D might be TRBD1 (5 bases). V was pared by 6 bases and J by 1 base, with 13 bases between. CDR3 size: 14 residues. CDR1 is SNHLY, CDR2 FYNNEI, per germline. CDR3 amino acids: CASRARQNSYEQYF. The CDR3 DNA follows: TGTGCCAGCAGGGCGCGACAGAATTCCTACGAGCAGTACTTC.